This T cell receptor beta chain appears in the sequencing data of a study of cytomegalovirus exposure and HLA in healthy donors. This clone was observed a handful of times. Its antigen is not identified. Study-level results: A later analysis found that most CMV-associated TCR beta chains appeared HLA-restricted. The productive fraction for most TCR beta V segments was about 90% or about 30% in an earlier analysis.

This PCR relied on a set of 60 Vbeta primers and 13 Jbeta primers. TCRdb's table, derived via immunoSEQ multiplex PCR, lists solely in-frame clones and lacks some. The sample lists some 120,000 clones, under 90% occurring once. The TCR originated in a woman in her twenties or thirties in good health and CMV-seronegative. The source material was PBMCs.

The chain's CDR3 is CAINTGQEGNEQFF. CDR3 nucleotide sequence: TGTGCCATCAATACCGGGCAGGAGGGGAATGAGCAGTTCTTC. The chain couples TRBV10-3 to TRBJ2-1; a weak D match, TRBD2 (6 bases). Trimming shortened V by 7 bases and J by 7 bases, and 17 bases separated the two germline ends. The germline gives CDR1 ENHRY, CDR2 SYGVKD. The CDR3 covers 14 residues.